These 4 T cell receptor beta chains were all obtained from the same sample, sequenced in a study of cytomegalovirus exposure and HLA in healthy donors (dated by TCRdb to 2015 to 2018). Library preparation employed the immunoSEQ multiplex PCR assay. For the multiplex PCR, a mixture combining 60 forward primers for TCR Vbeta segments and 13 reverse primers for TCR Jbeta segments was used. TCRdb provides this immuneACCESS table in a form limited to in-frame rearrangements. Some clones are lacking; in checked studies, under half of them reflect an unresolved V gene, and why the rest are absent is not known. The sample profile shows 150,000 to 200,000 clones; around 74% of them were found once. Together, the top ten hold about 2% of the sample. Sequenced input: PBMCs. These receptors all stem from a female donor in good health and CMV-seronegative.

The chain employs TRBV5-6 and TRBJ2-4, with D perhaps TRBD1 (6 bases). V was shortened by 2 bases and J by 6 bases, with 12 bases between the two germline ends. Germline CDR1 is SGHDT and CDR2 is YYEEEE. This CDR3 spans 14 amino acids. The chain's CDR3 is CASSFGTMVNIQYF. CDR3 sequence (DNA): TGTGCCAGCAGCTTCGGGACAATGGTAAACATTCAGTACTTC.

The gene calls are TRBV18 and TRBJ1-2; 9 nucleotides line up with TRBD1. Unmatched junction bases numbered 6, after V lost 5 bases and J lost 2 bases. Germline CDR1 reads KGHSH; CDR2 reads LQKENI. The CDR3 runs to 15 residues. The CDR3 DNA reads TGTGCCAGCTCAGACCGGGACAGGGACAACTATGGCTACACCTTC. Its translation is CASSDRDRDNYGYTF.

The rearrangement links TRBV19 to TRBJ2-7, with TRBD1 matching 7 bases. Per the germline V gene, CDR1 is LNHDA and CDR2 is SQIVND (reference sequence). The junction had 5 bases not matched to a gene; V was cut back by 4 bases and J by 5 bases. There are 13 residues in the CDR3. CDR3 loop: CASSTGRGNEQYF. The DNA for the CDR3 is TGTGCCAGTAGTACTGGCAGGGGGAACGAGCAGTACTTC.

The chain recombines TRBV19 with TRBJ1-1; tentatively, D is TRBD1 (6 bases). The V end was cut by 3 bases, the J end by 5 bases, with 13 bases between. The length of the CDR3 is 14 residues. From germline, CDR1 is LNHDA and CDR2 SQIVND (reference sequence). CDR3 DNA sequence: TGTGCCAGTAGTATTCAGGGGTTTAGGACTGAAGCTTTCTTT. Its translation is CASSIQGFRTEAFF.